These T cell receptor beta chains were read from a single sample in a study of regulatory T cells in long-lasting Graves disease. TCRdb independently ran MiXCR on the multiplex PCR reads; one entry per CDR3 protein. The table lists around 250,000 distinct CDR3 sequences, roughly 18% of them singletons. The data were also submitted as part of a second study, on T cells in Graves' hyperthyroidism and ophthalmopathy.

Sequenced here: peripheral blood mononuclear cells (PBMCs), sampled at new diagnosis, from a patient treated with antithyroid drugs. The receptors derive from a woman in her thirties with Graves disease. Each CDR3 is given with its conserved first and last residue. The D gene is left open where the match is weak. The size of a clone is reported for some rows only, either as once, few or many, or as a class for expanded clones.

cdr3_nt,cdr3_aa,v_call,clone_size,j_call,d_call
TGTGCCAGCAGTGAAGAAGTCCGGGGAGGGGGCCGGTATGGCTACACCTTC,CASSEEVRGGGRYGYTF,TRBV6-1,many,TRBJ1-2,TRBD1
TGTGCCAGCAGCCAAGACGGCCGACAGGCCCACACAGATACGCAGTATTTT,CASSQDGRQAHTDTQYF,TRBV14,many,TRBJ2-3,-
TGTGCTAGTGGTTTTGGACAGGGGATGAACTATGGCTACACCTTC,CASGFGQGMNYGYTF,TRBV12-5,-,TRBJ1-2,TRBD1
TGTGCCAGCAGCTTAAGTATAGAGAACCATCAGCCCCAGCATTTT,CASSLSIENHQPQHF,TRBV7-2,many,TRBJ1-5,-
TGTGCCAGCAGCGTAGACGGGACAGCCTCTGGAAACACCATATATTTT,CASSVDGTASGNTIYF,TRBV9,-,TRBJ1-3,TRBD1
TGTGCCAGCAGCCAAGATCGCAGCGGGGGGGCGCAGACCCAGTACTTC,CASSQDRSGGAQTQYF,TRBV3-1,-,TRBJ2-5,TRBD2
TGTGCCAGTAGCCGTGGGCAGCCGGGATCGGGCGAGCAGTACTTC,CASSRGQPGSGEQYF,TRBV19,many,TRBJ2-7,-
TGTGCCAGCAGCGTAGATTCTGAGGCGGGTGGTGAAAAACTGTTTTTT,CASSVDSEAGGEKLFF,TRBV9,many,TRBJ1-4,-
TGTGCCAGCAGTTTTGGACAGAAAGAGACCCAGTACTTC,CASSFGQKETQYF,TRBV12-3/TRBV12-4,-,TRBJ2-5,-
TGTGCCAGCAGCGTTGCTATGGATACGCAGTATTTT,CASSVAMDTQYF,TRBV9,many,TRBJ2-3,-
TGCAGTGCTAGAGTTCAAGGCCAAGAGACCCAGTACTTC,CSARVQGQETQYF,TRBV20-1,many,TRBJ2-5,-
TGCAGTGCTAGAGATGTCGGGGCCACCCTCTACGAGCAGTACTTC,CSARDVGATLYEQYF,TRBV20-1,many,TRBJ2-7,-
TGTGCCAGCAGTGAAGCGGGGGTACAAGAGACCCAGTACTTC,CASSEAGVQETQYF,TRBV2,many,TRBJ2-5,-
TGTGCCACCCAGGACTGGGGGCAAACCGGGGAGCTGTTTTTT,CATQDWGQTGELFF,TRBV6-1,many,TRBJ2-2,-
TGTGCCAGTAGTACCGGGACGAGTAGCAATCAGCCCCAGCATTTT,CASSTGTSSNQPQHF,TRBV19,once,TRBJ1-5,-
TGTGCCATCAGCTCCCGGGACAGGGATGAGGGCTACACCTTC,CAISSRDRDEGYTF,TRBV10-3,many,TRBJ1-2,TRBD1
TGTGCCAGCAGTTACTCGGGGATCTTAAATAATTCACCCCTCCACTTT,CASSYSGILNNSPLHF,TRBV6-5,many,TRBJ1-6,-
TGTGCCAGCAGCTTTGGAGGGGCCCGGGGAATGAACACTGAAGCTTTCTTT,CASSFGGARGMNTEAFF,TRBV7-9,many,TRBJ1-1,-
TGCGCCAGCAGCTTCAGCGGAAAACTGTTTTTT,CASSFSGKLFF,TRBV5-1,many,TRBJ1-4,-
TGCAGTGCTCGAGGGTCGGGGGGGCAAGAGACCCAGTACTTC,CSARGSGGQETQYF,TRBV20-1,-,TRBJ2-5,TRBD2